These 32 T cell receptor beta chains were sequenced from one sample in a study of shared clonotypes between healthy human individuals. Assay used: immunoSEQ multiplex PCR; TCRdb lists only in-frame clones, some missing. The data show about 520,000 clones, roughly 80% seen once. The sequenced sample consisted of PBMCs. The receptor set was obtained from a woman aged 40 to 50 in good health. Some clones in this sample may be carry-over from other donors' samples.

As regards this clone: It differs at one base from a far larger clone, so likely a read error. This sample also contains other DNA sequences that code for the same CDR3. This chain uses TRBV10-3 with TRBJ2-3, with D perhaps matching TRBD2 (6 bases). Germline CDR1 ENHRY, CDR2 SYGVKD. The length of the CDR3 is 14 residues. The CDR3 sequence is CAIWNGRSTDTQYF. The DNA of the CDR3 is TGTGCCATCTGGAACGGGAGAAGCACAGACACGCAGTATTTT.

The CDR3 loop is CASSSGLAPNEQFF. The CDR3 DNA is TGTGCCAGCAGCTCCGGACTAGCACCCAATGAGCAGTTCTTC. The chain couples TRBV7-3 to TRBJ2-1; 8 bases agree with TRBD2. CDR1 and CDR2 (germline): SGHTA, FQGTGA. V shed 4 bases and J 6 bases; nucleotides not matched to a gene: 5. CDR3 length: 14 residues.

V is TRBV19 and J is TRBJ1-1; 7 bases align to TRBD1. Germline CDR1 LNHDA, CDR2 SQIVND (reference sequence). V gave up 4 bases and J gave up 6 bases; unmatched junction bases: 5. The CDR3 covers 13 residues. The CDR3 sequence: CASSTRDRAEAFF. The DNA of the CDR3 is TGTGCCAGTAGTACTCGCGACAGGGCTGAAGCTTTCTTT.

Comment on this clone: Given a far larger clone just one base away, this is likely a sequencing read error. The chain has TRBV10-3 and TRBJ1-3; D unclear. The V gene's germline CDR1 is ENHRY and CDR2 SYGVKD. The CDR3 runs to 15 residues. V was cut by 4 bases and J by 0 bases, with 10 bases left in between. CDR3 DNA sequence: TGTGCCATCAGTGGGCGGCTGGACTCTGGAAACACCATATATTTT. Protein product: CAISGRLDSGNTIYF.

This clone has just a few counts. The genes are TRBV4-3 and TRBJ2-6, with a weak D call TRBD2 (6 bases). CDR3 length equals 19 residues. Trimming cost V 1 base and J 0 bases, with 16 bases left between them. The germline V gene has CDR1 LGHNA and CDR2 YSLEER. CDR3 in DNA: TGCGCCAGCAGCCAAGTTAAGTCTATAGCGGCCTCTGGGGCCAACGTCCTGACTTTC. Protein product: CASSQVKSIAASGANVLTF.

V and J are TRBV4-2 and TRBJ2-5, with 11 bases fitting TRBD2. Looked up from germline, CDR1 is LGHNA and CDR2 is YNFKEQ. Trimming took 2 bases from V and 1 from J; bases not matched to a gene: 9. The CDR3 spans 18 residues. CDR3 sequence reads: CASSQRGTGTSGQETQYF. The CDR3 DNA sequence: TGTGCCAGCAGCCAAAGGGGTACCGGGACTAGCGGCCAAGAGACCCAGTACTTC.

In this sample, this clone turned up a few times. The genes are TRBV25-1 and TRBJ1-2; 9 positions agree with TRBD1. CDR3 size: 15 residues. V gave up 3 bases and J gave up 5 bases; unmatched junction bases: 7. Germline CDR1 reads MGHDK; CDR2 reads SYGVNS. The CDR3 DNA reads as TGTGCCAGCAGTGACCCCGGGACAGGGAGTTATGGCTACACCTTC. Protein: CASSDPGTGSYGYTF.

This clone was seen at least ten times. Other nucleotide sequences in the sample specify the same CDR3. The rearrangement uses TRBV27 and TRBJ1-2, with 9 positions matching TRBD1. CDR1 and CDR2 from the germline V gene are MNHEY and SMNVEV (reference sequence). With V trimmed by 5 bases and J by 2 bases, 6 bases remained unmatched. This CDR3 comprises 15 residues. The CDR3, as DNA: TGTGCCAGCAGTCCGAGACAGGGGGGGAACTATGGCTACACCTTC. The encoded protein is CASSPRQGGNYGYTF.

This clone was observed a handful of times. The genes are TRBV5-1 and TRBJ2-3; perhaps TRBD2 as D (6 bases). Germline assignment: CDR1 SGHRS and CDR2 YFSETQ. This CDR3 is built from 17 residues. The ends were cut back, 0 bases at V and 0 bases at J, with 14 bases in the middle. The CDR3 sequence is CASSLAMASVSTDTQYF. The CDR3 bases are TGCGCCAGCAGCTTGGCCATGGCTAGCGTGAGCACAGATACGCAGTATTTT.

This chain connects TRBV5-1 to TRBJ2-1; the D gene is possibly TRBD1 (5 bases). V was clipped by 6 bases and J by 9 bases, with 16 bases between them. The germline V gene encodes CDR1 SGHRS and CDR2 YFSETQ. The CDR3 totals 13 residues. CDR3 DNA sequence: TGCGCCAGCACATTCCAGGGAAACAGTGAGCAGTTCTTC. Translating gives CASTFQGNSEQFF. Supplemented by reference TRBV5-1 and TRBJ2-1, the full variable domain reads KAGVTQTPRYLIKTRGQQVTLSCSPISGHRSVSWYQQTPGQGLQFLFEYFSETQRNKGNFPGRFSGRQFSNSRSEMNVSTLELGDSALYLCASTFQGNSEQFFGPGTRLTVL.

The genes are TRBV29-1 and TRBJ1-5; D possibly corresponds to TRBD1 (6 bases). V was trimmed by 5 bases and J by 5 bases, leaving 13 bases between them. CDR1 SQVTM and CDR2 ANQGSEA come from the germline V gene. The CDR3 covers 13 residues. The CDR3 DNA reads as TGCAGCGTTTCAACAGGGAACCATCAGCCCCAGCATTTT. Amino acid sequence: CSVSTGNHQPQHF.

Remarks on this clone: A much larger clonotype is one base distant, so this may be a read error. Other DNA sequences in this sample translate to the same CDR3. The chain recombines TRBV7-3 with TRBJ1-1, with D perhaps TRBD1 (5 bases). The CDR3 totals 14 residues. Germline V lookup: CDR1 SGHTA, CDR2 FQGTGA. Trimming took off 1 base at V and 4 bases at J, with 10 bases between the two ends. CDR3 sequence (DNA): TGTGCCAGCAGCTTAATGGGACCGGGCACTGAAGCTTTCTTT. This gives the protein CASSLMGPGTEAFF.

This chain links TRBV15 with TRBJ2-1; a possible D gene is TRBD1 (6 bases). CDR3 length: 14 residues. V was shortened by 4 bases and J by 3 bases, with 10 bases between the two germline ends. From germline, CDR1 is LNHNV and CDR2 YYDKDF (reference sequence). The chain's CDR3 is CATSTRTVYNEQFF. The DNA of the CDR3 is TGTGCCACCAGCACCCGGACAGTCTACAATGAGCAGTTCTTC.

The CDR3 region has the DNA TGTGCCAGCAGTCATTATATCGACAGTCCCACCGGGGAGCTGTTTTTT. Translated, it gives CASSHYIDSPTGELFF. This chain links TRBV27 with TRBJ2-2; perhaps TRBD1 as D (5 bases). The CDR3 loop spans 16 amino acids. V gave up 5 bases and J gave up 4 bases, with 17 bases separating them. Germline CDR1 MNHEY, CDR2 SMNVEV (reference sequence).

V usage is TRBV5-6 and J usage is TRBJ1-1; 8 nucleotides line up with TRBD1. Germline CDR1 SGHDT, CDR2 YYEEEE. The CDR3 loop spans 14 amino acids. J lost 5 bases, V lost 3 bases, and 6 bases had no gene match. The CDR3 DNA sequence: TGTGCCAGCAGCTCCGACAGGGGTCGTACTGAAGCTTTCTTT. Protein product: CASSSDRGRTEAFF.

This clone showed up just once. The gene calls are TRBV7-3 and TRBJ1-5; D is undetermined. This CDR3 is built from 13 residues. V lost 5 bases, J lost 0 bases, and 5 bases lay in between. The germline V gene has CDR1 SGHTA and CDR2 FQGTGA. CDR3 protein: CASSKYSNQPQHF. CDR3 nucleotides: TGTGCCAGCAGCAAGTATAGCAATCAGCCCCAGCATTTT.

The rearrangement joins TRBV28 to TRBJ1-4, with 9 nucleotides matching TRBD1. The CDR3 sequence is 13 residues long. Germline loops: CDR1 MDHEN, CDR2 SYDVKM. The ends lost 10 bases at V and 8 bases at J; junction bases unmatched: 8. In DNA form, the CDR3 reads TGTGCCACCCGGGACAGGGTAACGGAAAAACTGTTTTTT. It yields the protein CATRDRVTEKLFF.

This chain links TRBV7-3 with TRBJ1-1; no firm D call. The CDR3 spans 16 residues. Germline assignment: CDR1 SGHTA and CDR2 FQGTGA. V was pared by 4 bases and J by 1 base, with 16 bases between. The CDR3: CASSWGVLGPNTEAFF. The DNA of the CDR3 is TGTGCCAGCAGCTGGGGAGTTTTAGGACCGAACACTGAAGCTTTCTTT.

The CDR3 DNA reads TGCAGCGTTGATGGGAGGACAGGGCCAGATACGCAGTATTTT. Translating gives CSVDGRTGPDTQYF. V is TRBV29-1 and J is TRBJ2-3; 8 bases map to TRBD1. CDR1 is SQVTM, CDR2 ANQGSEA, per germline. V was clipped by 3 bases and J by 4 bases; unmatched bases: 6. The CDR3 covers 14 residues.

This clone appeared once. A far larger clone is just one base off, so this is likely a read error. The CDR3 DNA reads as TGCGCCAGCAGCTTGGTGGCTAGCGGGATGACCACTCCTTACGAGCAGTACTTC. It codes for CASSLVASGMTTPYEQYF. The chain is built from TRBV5-1 and TRBJ2-7; TRBD2 matches 9 bases. V shed 0 bases, J shed 4 bases, and the junction held 14 bases outside the gene matches. Per germline, CDR1 SGHRS and CDR2 YFSETQ. The CDR3 runs 18 residues.

As for this clone: This probably arose from a read error, given a far larger clone one base away. Other DNA sequences in the same sample also yield this CDR3. The genes are TRBV30 and TRBJ1-1, with 8 bases identical to TRBD1. There are 14 residues in the CDR3. Germline CDR1 GTSNPN, CDR2 SVGIG (reference sequence). The CDR3 here is CAWRDRDRNTEAFF. Here the CDR3 DNA reads TGTGCCTGGAGGGACCGGGACAGGAACACGGAAGCTTTCTTT. The variable domain in full, completed from reference TRBV30 and TRBJ1-1, reads SQTIHQWPATLVQPVGSPLSLECTVEGTSNPNLYWYRQAAGRGLQLLFYSVGIGQISSEVPQNLSASRPQDRQFILSSKKLLLSDSGFYLCAWRDRDRNTEAFFGQGTRLTVV.

The genes are TRBV6-6 and TRBJ2-7; D remains unclear. V was trimmed by 7 bases and J by 4 bases, leaving 8 bases between them. Germline V lookup: CDR1 MNHNY, CDR2 SVGAGI (reference sequence). The CDR3 spans 11 residues. The CDR3 region has the DNA TGTGCCAGCAACGGCCGATACGAGCAGTACTTC. Protein product: CASNGRYEQYF.

For this clone: This likely reflects a read error, since a far larger clone is one base away. Other DNA sequences of this sample code for an identical CDR3. The V and J genes are TRBV30 and TRBJ2-1; possible D gene TRBD1, 5 bases. This CDR3 has 13 residues. Per germline, CDR1 GTSNPN and CDR2 SVGIG (reference sequence). CDR3 residues: CAWSSLTQGEQFF. CDR3 sequence (DNA): TGTGCATGGAGTAGTCTTACCCAGGGTGAGCAGTTCTTC.

The rearrangement links TRBV11-2 to TRBJ1-2, with TRBD1 matching 9 bases. J lost 3 bases, V lost 5 bases, and 13 bases had no gene match. CDR3 length: 17 residues. In germline, CDR1 is SGHAT, CDR2 FQNNGV. In DNA form, the CDR3 reads TGTGCCAGCAGCACTCGACGTGGGACAGGGACCCACTATGGCTACACCTTC. It is translated as CASSTRRGTGTHYGYTF.

This chain joins TRBV6-1 and TRBJ2-1, with a tentative D call TRBD2 (6 bases). V lost 3 bases and J lost 0, with 12 bases in between. The CDR3 runs 16 residues. The germline gives CDR1 MNHNS, CDR2 SASEGT. Here the CDR3 DNA reads TGTGCCAGCAGTGAGGTAGCGGAAAGCTCCTACAATGAGCAGTTCTTC. This sequence encodes CASSEVAESSYNEQFF.

The chain joins TRBV15 to TRBJ1-5; 7 positions agree with TRBD1. Trimming at V came to 0 bases and at J to 3 bases, leaving 8 bases not matched to a gene. This CDR3 is 17 amino acids long. CDR1 is LNHNV and CDR2 is YYDKDF in the germline V gene (reference sequence). CDR3 loop: CATSRDHLGTDNQPQHF. CDR3 bases: TGTGCCACCAGCAGAGATCACCTCGGGACAGACAATCAGCCCCAGCATTTT. The full variable domain, with the rest looked up from reference TRBV15 and TRBJ1-5, is DAMVIQNPRYQVTQFGKPVTLSCSQTLNHNVMYWYQQKSSQAPKLLFHYYDKDFNNEADTPDNFQSRRPNTSFCFLDIRSPGLGDTAMYLCATSRDHLGTDNQPQHFGDGTRLSIL.

The sample holds many counts of this clone. Other nucleotide sequences in the sample specify the same CDR3. The chain carries TRBV7-2 and TRBJ1-1, with D unclear. This CDR3 comprises 14 residues. In germline, CDR1 is SGHTA, CDR2 FQGNSA. V was trimmed by 5 bases and J by 2 bases, leaving 12 bases between them. CDR3 sequence: CASSHRRLNTEAFF. DNA for the CDR3: TGTGCCAGCAGCCATAGACGGTTAAACACTGAAGCTTTCTTT.

The chain uses TRBV6-1 and TRBJ2-3; D remains ambiguous. Germline V CDR1 and CDR2: MNHNS, SASEGT. This CDR3 region has 13 residues. The V gene lost 2 bases and the J gene lost 6 bases, with 9 bases spanning the gap. In DNA form, the CDR3 reads TGTGCCAGCAGTGAATTCGGAGCCGATACGCAGTATTTT. Its protein is CASSEFGADTQYF.

The CDR3 sequence is CASSLSGQGREKLFF. The CDR3 DNA reads TGTGCCAGCAGTTTATCAGGACAGGGACGTGAAAAACTGTTTTTT. The V call is TRBV28, the J call TRBJ1-4, with 8 nucleotides matching TRBD1. J lost 7 bases, V lost 1 base, and 5 bases had no gene match. The length of the CDR3 is 15 residues. The germline V gene has CDR1 MDHEN and CDR2 SYDVKM.

V is TRBV4-2 and J is TRBJ2-1, with 7 bases that match TRBD2. CDR1 is LGHNA and CDR2 is YNFKEQ in the germline V gene. This CDR3 region has 18 residues. The V segment lost 4 bases and the J segment 9 bases; nucleotides outside the gene matches: 21. The CDR3 DNA sequence: TGTGCCAGCAGCCCCCAGATTTGCGGGAGTGATGTACAATGTGAGCAGTTCTTC. This codes for CASSPQICGSDVQCEQFF.

This clone was seen at least ten times. The chain recombines TRBV5-4 with TRBJ2-5, with 9 bases lining up with TRBD2. After removal of 4 bases from V and 4 bases from J, the junction contained 2 bases not matched to a gene. This CDR3 has 13 residues. Germline V gives CDR1 SGHNT, CDR2 YYREEE (reference sequence). The CDR3 region is CASSPTSGETQYF. Written as DNA, the CDR3 is TGTGCCAGCAGCCCGACTAGCGGAGAGACCCAGTACTTC.

As for this clone: Since a far larger clone is one base different, this is likely a read error. Within the sample, other DNA sequences also encode this same CDR3. The rearrangement links TRBV6-5 to TRBJ1-4; 8 nucleotides match TRBD1. The length of the CDR3 is 15 residues. Germline values: CDR1 MNHEY, CDR2 SVGAGI. The CDR3 nucleotides are TGTGCAAGCAGTTATGGACAGGGAGCCCTTGAAAAACTGTTTTTT. Amino acids: CASSYGQGALEKLFF.